One sample yielded the 27 T cell receptor beta chains listed below, sequenced in a study of shared clonotypes between healthy human individuals. Clones were sequenced by immunoSEQ multiplex PCR, and TCRdb holds only the in-frame ones, with some missing. The table records about 2.2 million clones, approximately 94% of them present only once. Selected positively for CCR7 and CD45RO-negative, naive CD8 cells excluded terminally differentiated effector memory CD45RA+ cells. Sequencing was carried out using naive CD8+ T cells from PBMCs. Every receptor here comes from a man aged 18 to 30 in good health. Some clones in this sample may be carry-over from other donors' samples.

The chain recombines TRBV29-1 with TRBJ1-1; the D gene is possibly TRBD1 (5 bases). This CDR3 has 14 residues. Germline values: CDR1 SQVTM, CDR2 ANQGSEA. V shed 4 bases and J shed 1 base, with 13 bases lying between them. Here the CDR3 DNA reads TGCAGCGTTGGTAGGGACGCTCAGAACACTGAAGCTTTCTTT. Translating it yields CSVGRDAQNTEAFF.

This clone was seen just once. The rearrangement links TRBV5-4 to TRBJ2-7; 7 bases agree with TRBD2. Germline V gene data show CDR1 as SGHNT and CDR2 as YYREEE (reference sequence). With V trimmed by 4 bases and J by 5 bases, 12 bases remained unmatched. CDR3 size: 15 residues. The CDR3 is CASSLGLAEINEQYF. CDR3 nucleotides: TGTGCCAGCAGCCTCGGGCTAGCGGAGATAAACGAGCAGTACTTC.

This clone was seen only once. V and J are TRBV27 and TRBJ2-3; TRBD1 is a possible D gene (6 bases). Germline values: CDR1 MNHEY, CDR2 SMNVEV (reference sequence). Trimming pared 5 bases from V and 0 bases from J, leaving 15 bases between. The CDR3 loop spans 16 amino acids. The CDR3 DNA follows: TGTGCCAGCAGTGCGTGGACAGAGATAAGCACAGATACGCAGTATTTT. Its translation is CASSAWTEISTDTQYF.

This clone was counted once. The chain employs TRBV7-9 and TRBJ2-5, with a possible D match to TRBD2 (6 bases). The V gene's germline CDR1 is SEHNR and CDR2 FQNEAQ (reference sequence). The length of the CDR3 is 15 residues. With 4 bases removed from V and 4 bases from J, the gap between germline ends came to 16 bases. In nucleotides, the CDR3 is TGTGCCAGCAGCTCTCCCGGGGTGCGGGGAGAGACCCAGTACTTC. This gives the protein CASSSPGVRGETQYF.

V gene TRBV9 combines with J gene TRBJ2-1; 7 bases are a match to TRBD1. Germline CDR1 SGDLS, CDR2 YYNGEE. This CDR3 is 14 amino acids long. V shed 3 bases and J 8 bases; nucleotides not matched to a gene: 8. CDR3 protein: CASSERTGEDEQFF. Here the CDR3 DNA reads TGTGCCAGCAGCGAACGGACAGGAGAGGATGAGCAGTTCTTC.

This chain uses TRBV5-1 with TRBJ2-4, with D maybe TRBD1 (5 bases). Germline values: CDR1 SGHRS, CDR2 YFSETQ. The V gene lost 0 bases and the J gene lost 5 bases, with 12 bases spanning the gap. The CDR3 totals 15 residues. CDR3 coding DNA: TGCGCCAGCAGCTTGGGCCGAAGGGGTGAAAACATTCAGTACTTC. This codes for CASSLGRRGENIQYF.

The rearrangement joins TRBV14 to TRBJ2-1; D unresolved. The CDR3 loop spans 14 amino acids. Trimming took 4 bases from V and 6 from J, leaving 13 bases between them. Germline V gene data show CDR1 as SGHDN and CDR2 as FVKESK. CDR3: CASSPWSAVNEQFF. The CDR3, as DNA: TGTGCCAGCAGCCCTTGGTCTGCCGTCAATGAGCAGTTCTTC.

The J gene is TRBJ2-5, the V gene TRBV10-2, with D possibly matching TRBD2 (6 bases). The CDR3 extends over 16 amino acids. Trimming stripped 0 bases from V and 4 bases from J, with 15 bases between. Germline CDR1 reads WSHSY; CDR2 reads SAAADI. CDR3: CASSESIGPGAETQYF. DNA for the CDR3: TGCGCCAGCAGTGAGTCGATTGGACCGGGAGCAGAGACCCAGTACTTC.

The CDR3, as DNA: TGTGCCACCAGCAGAGACAGGACAGGGGTGACCGGGGAGCTGTTTTTT. Protein sequence: CATSRDRTGVTGELFF. The V gene is TRBV15, the J gene TRBJ2-2; 9 bases agree with TRBD1. Per the germline V gene, CDR1 is LNHNV and CDR2 is YYDKDF (reference sequence). This CDR3 contains 16 residues. J gave up 5 bases and V 0 bases, and 4 bases lay outside the gene matches.

The chain links TRBV2 to TRBJ2-1; D is uncertain. Germline CDR1 reads SNHLY; CDR2 reads FYNNEI. V was trimmed by 3 bases and J by 3 bases, leaving 9 bases between them. This CDR3 has 14 amino acids. The CDR3 spells CASSEDEFYNEQFF. The CDR3 nucleotides are TGTGCCAGCAGTGAGGACGAGTTCTACAATGAGCAGTTCTTC.

This chain uses TRBV5-5 with TRBJ2-1; 10 bases match TRBD1. Per germline, CDR1 SGHKS and CDR2 YYEKEE (reference sequence). With V trimmed by 4 bases and J by 2 bases, 3 bases remained unmatched. CDR3 length: 15 residues. CDR3 amino acids: CASSLGQGAYNEQFF. In DNA, the CDR3 is TGTGCCAGCAGCCTAGGACAGGGGGCCTACAATGAGCAGTTCTTC.

The V and J genes are TRBV30 and TRBJ1-2, with D tentatively TRBD1 (6 bases). This CDR3 region has 16 residues. The germline V and J ends were trimmed by 3 bases and 7 bases, with 24 bases remaining between them. Germline-derived CDR1 and CDR2 are GTSNPN and SVGIG (reference sequence). CDR3 region: CAWRGWTVLPQGGYTF. The CDR3 region has the DNA TGTGCCTGGAGGGGTTGGACAGTCCTACCCCAGGGTGGCTACACCTTC.

The V gene is TRBV7-8, the J gene TRBJ2-2; perhaps D is TRBD1 or TRBD2 (5 bases each). Germline CDR1 and CDR2: SGHVS and FQNEAQ. V gave up 6 bases and J gave up 2 bases, with 13 bases separating them. CDR3 size: 15 residues. The CDR3 protein is CASSPGTENTGELFF. Here the CDR3 DNA reads TGTGCCAGCAGTCCCGGGACCGAAAACACCGGGGAGCTGTTTTTT.

To note about this clone: The sample has other DNA sequences that encode this CDR3 too. The V and J genes are TRBV5-6 and TRBJ2-6; D uncertain. Germline-derived CDR1 and CDR2 are SGHDT and YYEEEE. Trimming took off 2 bases at V and 4 bases at J, with 4 bases between the two ends. The CDR3 has 13 residues. CDR3 nucleotide sequence: TGTGCCAGCAGCTTATCGGGGGCCAACGTCCTGACTTTC. Its protein is CASSLSGANVLTF. Full variable domain (outside the CDR3, taken from reference TRBV5-6 and TRBJ2-6): DAGVTQSPTHLIKTRGQQVTLRCSPKSGHDTVSWYQQALGQGPQFIFQYYEEEERQRGNFPDRFSGHQFPNYSSELNVNALLLGDSALYLCASSLSGANVLTFGAGSRLTVL.

This clone was found once. V gene TRBV27 combines with J gene TRBJ2-7; 7 bases map to TRBD1. The CDR3 runs to 15 residues. Germline CDR1 MNHEY, CDR2 SMNVEV (reference sequence). With 4 bases clipped from V and 4 bases from J, the junction kept 10 bases outside the gene matches. CDR3 region: CASSSGVTGLYEQYF. DNA for the CDR3: TGTGCCAGCAGTTCCGGGGTGACAGGGTTATACGAGCAGTACTTC.

The chain has TRBV19 and TRBJ1-5; D may be TRBD1 (5 bases). CDR3 length: 15 amino acids. V lost 6 bases and J 2 bases, leaving 14 bases between the germline ends. The germline CDR1 and CDR2 sequences are LNHDA and SQIVND (reference sequence). CDR3 sequence: CASSLGPGGNQPQHF. The CDR3, as DNA: TGTGCCAGTAGCCTGGGGCCCGGTGGCAATCAGCCCCAGCATTTT.

Turning to this clone: Other DNA variants within this sample encode the same CDR3. The chain recombines TRBV5-1 with TRBJ2-5, with 7 nucleotides matching TRBD2. The length of the CDR3 is 14 residues. Germline CDR1 is SGHRS and CDR2 is YFSETQ. V gave up 0 bases and J gave up 5 bases; unmatched junction bases: 4. For the CDR3, the DNA is TGCGCCAGCAGCTTGGGCGGGAGTTGGGAGACCCAGTACTTC. Translating gives CASSLGGSWETQYF.

V gene TRBV27 combines with J gene TRBJ2-7; D might be TRBD1 or TRBD2, each matching 6 bases. Germline V gives CDR1 MNHEY, CDR2 SMNVEV (reference sequence). V lost 3 bases and J lost 3, with 18 bases in between. This CDR3 has 16 amino acids. The CDR3 protein is CASSFPPGAGVYEQYF. The CDR3 coding sequence is TGTGCCAGCAGTTTCCCCCCGGGGGCCGGCGTCTACGAGCAGTACTTC.

The rearrangement joins TRBV11-2 to TRBJ2-1, with D possibly being TRBD1 or TRBD2 (5 bases each). V dropped 5 bases and J dropped 8 bases, with 16 bases sitting between them. The CDR3 runs to 14 residues. Germline V CDR1 and CDR2: SGHAT, FQNNGV. The CDR3 nucleotides are TGTGCCAGCAGCCACATTTTTCTGGGGGATGAGCAGTTCTTC. Amino acid sequence: CASSHIFLGDEQFF.

CDR3 protein: CASSLKVAGVREQYF. The CDR3 nucleotides are TGTGCCAGCAGCTTAAAGGTAGCGGGAGTGCGCGAGCAGTACTTC. The V gene is TRBV11-3, the J gene TRBJ2-7; TRBD2 matches at 9 bases. Germline V lookup: CDR1 SGHNT, CDR2 YENEEA. The CDR3 is 15 amino acids. J gave up 6 bases and V 2 bases, and 8 bases lay outside the gene matches.

The V gene is TRBV5-4, the J gene TRBJ2-5; 14 bases line up with TRBD2. Germline trimming cut 5 bases from V and 3 bases from J; bases unmatched to any gene: 3. Germline V CDR1 and CDR2: SGHNT, YYREEE (reference sequence). The CDR3 has 15 residues. In DNA form, the CDR3 reads TGTGCCAGCAGGCCGGGACTAGCGGGAGAAGAGACCCAGTACTTC. It encodes CASRPGLAGEETQYF.

The gene calls are TRBV4-3 and TRBJ2-3, with TRBD1 identical over 9 bases. V shed 5 bases and J 1 base; nucleotides not matched to a gene: 4. This CDR3 comprises 15 residues. Germline CDR1 and CDR2: LGHNA and YSLEER. This chain's CDR3 is CASSNDRGGTDTQYF. DNA for the CDR3: TGCGCCAGCAGCAATGACAGGGGGGGCACAGATACGCAGTATTTT.

V and J are TRBV27 and TRBJ1-2; D is ambiguous. The ends were cut back, 8 bases at V and 2 bases at J, with 18 bases in the middle. The CDR3 covers 15 residues. Per the germline V gene, CDR1 is MNHEY and CDR2 is SMNVEV (reference sequence). CDR3 amino acids: CASYGPASENYGYTF. The CDR3 region has the DNA TGTGCCAGCTACGGACCGGCCAGCGAGAACTATGGCTACACCTTC.

The chain is built from TRBV4-3 and TRBJ2-1, with D perhaps assigned TRBD1 or TRBD2 (5 bases each). The CDR3 covers 17 residues. Germline values: CDR1 LGHNA, CDR2 YSLEER. The V and J ends lost 3 bases and 0 bases respectively, with 15 bases between them. The CDR3 spells CASSQGTAPSSYNEQFF. The CDR3, as DNA: TGCGCCAGCAGCCAGGGGACGGCTCCAAGCTCCTACAATGAGCAGTTCTTC.

This clone was recorded only once. The rearrangement uses TRBV7-6 and TRBJ2-7; D possibly corresponds to TRBD2 (6 bases). Germline CDR1 is SGHVS and CDR2 is FNYEAQ. The V gene lost 5 bases and the J gene lost 4 bases, with 18 bases spanning the gap. This CDR3 contains 15 residues. The CDR3 sequence is CASSTYDGGSYEQYF. The DNA for the CDR3 is TGTGCCAGCAGCACCTACGACGGAGGGAGTTACGAGCAGTACTTC.

As for this clone: Within the sample, other DNA sequences also encode this same CDR3. This chain uses TRBV27 with TRBJ1-1, with D possibly TRBD1 on 6 matching bases. This CDR3 comprises 13 residues. From germline, CDR1 is MNHEY and CDR2 SMNVEV (reference sequence). Trimming pared 6 bases from V and 4 bases from J, leaving 12 bases between. The CDR3 coding sequence is TGTGCCAGCAGCCGCAGGGGAGGCACTGAAGCTTTCTTT. It specifies CASSRRGGTEAFF.

The V gene is TRBV4-1, the J gene TRBJ2-1; 8 bases map to TRBD1. J lost 6 bases, V lost 4 bases, and 8 bases had no gene match. The CDR3 runs to 15 residues. Germline values: CDR1 MGHRA, CDR2 YSYEKL. CDR3 loop: CASSPPRQGFNEQFF. The CDR3 DNA is TGCGCCAGCAGCCCTCCGAGACAGGGGTTCAATGAGCAGTTCTTC.